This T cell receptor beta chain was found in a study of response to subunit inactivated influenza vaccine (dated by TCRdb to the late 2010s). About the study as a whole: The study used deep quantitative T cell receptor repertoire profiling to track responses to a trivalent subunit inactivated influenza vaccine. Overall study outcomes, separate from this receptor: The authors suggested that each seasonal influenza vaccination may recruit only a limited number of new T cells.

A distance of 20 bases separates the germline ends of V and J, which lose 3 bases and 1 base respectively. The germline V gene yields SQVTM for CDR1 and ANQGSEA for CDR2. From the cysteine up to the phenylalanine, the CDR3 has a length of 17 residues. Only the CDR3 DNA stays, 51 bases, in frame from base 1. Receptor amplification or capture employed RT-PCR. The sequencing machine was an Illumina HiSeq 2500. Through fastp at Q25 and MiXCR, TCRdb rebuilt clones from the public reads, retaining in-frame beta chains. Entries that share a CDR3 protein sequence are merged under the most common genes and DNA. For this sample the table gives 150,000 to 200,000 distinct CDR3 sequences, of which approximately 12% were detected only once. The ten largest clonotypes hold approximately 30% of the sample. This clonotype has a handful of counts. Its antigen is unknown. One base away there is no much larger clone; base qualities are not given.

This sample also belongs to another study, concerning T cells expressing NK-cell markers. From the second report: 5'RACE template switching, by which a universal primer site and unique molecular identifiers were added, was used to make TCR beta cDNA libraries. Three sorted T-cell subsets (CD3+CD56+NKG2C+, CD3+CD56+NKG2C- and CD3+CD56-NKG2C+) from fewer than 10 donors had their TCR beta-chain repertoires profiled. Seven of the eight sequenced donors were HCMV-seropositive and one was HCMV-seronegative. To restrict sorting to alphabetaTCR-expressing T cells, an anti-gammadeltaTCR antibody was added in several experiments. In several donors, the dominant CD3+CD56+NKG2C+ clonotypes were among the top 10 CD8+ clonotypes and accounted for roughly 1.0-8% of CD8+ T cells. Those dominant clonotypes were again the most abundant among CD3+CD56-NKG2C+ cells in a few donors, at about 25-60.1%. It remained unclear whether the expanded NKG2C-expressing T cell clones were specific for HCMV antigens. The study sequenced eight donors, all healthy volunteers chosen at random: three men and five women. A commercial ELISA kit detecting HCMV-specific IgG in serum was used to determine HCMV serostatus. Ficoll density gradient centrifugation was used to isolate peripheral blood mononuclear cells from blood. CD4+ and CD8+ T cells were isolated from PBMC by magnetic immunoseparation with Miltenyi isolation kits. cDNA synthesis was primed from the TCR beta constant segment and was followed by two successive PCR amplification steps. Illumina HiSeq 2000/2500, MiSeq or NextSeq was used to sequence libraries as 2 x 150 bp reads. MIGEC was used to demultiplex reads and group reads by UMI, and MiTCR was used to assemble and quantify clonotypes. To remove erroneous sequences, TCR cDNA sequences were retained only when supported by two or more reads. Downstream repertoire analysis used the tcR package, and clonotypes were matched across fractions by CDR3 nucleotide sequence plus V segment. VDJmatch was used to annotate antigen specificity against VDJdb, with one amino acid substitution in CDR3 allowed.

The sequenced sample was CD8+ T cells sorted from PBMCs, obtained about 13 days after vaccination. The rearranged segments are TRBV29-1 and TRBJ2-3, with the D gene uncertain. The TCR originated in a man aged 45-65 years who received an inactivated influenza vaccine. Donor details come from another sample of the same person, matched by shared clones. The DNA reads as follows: TGCAGCGTTGAGGACCTCGATTTCGGCGTTGGCACAGATACGCAGTATTTT. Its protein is CSVEDLDFGVGTDTQYF.